The 14 T cell receptor beta chains presented below share a single source sample, sequenced in a study of blood T cells in healthy people across ages. Through a sample-barcoded 5' primer and a J-beta primer mix, a second PCR was run for roughly 7 to 11 cycles. TCRdb redid the calling of the 5' RACE reads with MiXCR, one entry per CDR3 protein. In the table there are about 1.6 million distinct CDR3 sequences, about 32% of which are singletons. The material sequenced was blood. The source of these receptors is a woman aged 30 to 39 in good health.

This clonotype was seen only a few times. The chain combines TRBV20-1 with TRBJ2-1, with 11 bases fitting TRBD2. Losses at the gene ends were 3 bases for V and 8 bases for J; bases not matched to a gene: 6. From germline, CDR1 is DFQATT and CDR2 SNEGSKA (reference sequence). CDR3 size: 14 residues. CDR3: CSARGASGRYEQFF. The DNA of the CDR3 is TGCAGTGCTAGGGGTGCTAGCGGGAGGTATGAGCAGTTCTTC.

The chain joins TRBV14 to TRBJ2-3; either TRBD1 or TRBD2 may fit D (5 bases each). Germline CDR1 and CDR2: SGHDN and FVKESK. Trimming took 2 bases from V and 4 from J, leaving 22 bases between them. The CDR3 has 18 residues. In DNA form, the CDR3 reads TGTGCCAGCAGCCAACCCTCCCTGGGGACCCCTGGTCCAGATACGCAGTATTTT. Its protein product is CASSQPSLGTPGPDTQYF.

This clonotype was observed a handful of times. V gene TRBV27 combines with J gene TRBJ2-1; possibly TRBD1 for D (5 bases). The CDR3 spans 15 residues. Looked up from germline, CDR1 is MNHEY and CDR2 is SMNVEV (reference sequence). The V end was cut by 11 bases, the J end by 6 bases, with 23 bases between. CDR3 protein: CAVLSRTQRGNEQFF. For the CDR3, the DNA is TGTGCCGTCCTGAGTAGAACCCAAAGGGGCAATGAGCAGTTCTTC.

This sequence joins TRBV28 and TRBJ1-6, with 8 bases that match TRBD1. The CDR3 is 11 residues long. V was clipped by 5 bases and J by 15 bases; unmatched bases: 3. CDR1 and CDR2 (germline): MDHEN, SYDVKM. The DNA of the CDR3 is TGTGCCAGCAGTATTGGGACAGGCCTCCACTTT. Its translation is CASSIGTGLHF.

This clonotype has more than one count but fewer than ten. This chain connects TRBV20-1 to TRBJ2-7; D not certain. Germline V lookup: CDR1 DFQATT, CDR2 SNEGSKA (reference sequence). This CDR3 is built from 13 residues. The V end lost 6 bases, the J end lost 7 bases, and 19 bases lay between the germline ends. This chain's CDR3 is CSAHEPNHGEQYF. CDR3 coding DNA: TGCAGTGCCCACGAACCTAACCACGGGGAGCAGTACTTC.

There are a few counts of this clonotype. The chain links TRBV10-2 to TRBJ2-1, with D possibly being TRBD2 (5 bases). Germline V CDR1 and CDR2: WSHSY, SAAADI. The CDR3 spans 17 residues. V gave up 5 bases and J gave up 9 bases, with 26 bases separating them. DNA for the CDR3: TGCGCCAGCAGTTTCAGGACGGGGTTAGGAAGGATTCCTGAGCAGTTCTTC. Encoded protein: CASSFRTGLGRIPEQFF.

This clonotype was seen a handful of times. The CDR3 DNA follows: TGTGCCAGCAGTTACTCGGGAGGGCCAACCAATTACGAGCAGTACTTC. Its translation: CASSYSGGPTNYEQYF. The J gene is TRBJ2-7, the V gene TRBV6-2 or TRBV6-3, with 7 bases fitting TRBD2. This CDR3 is built from 16 residues. J lost 4 bases, V lost 0 bases, and 9 bases had no gene match. Germline loops: CDR1 MNHEY, CDR2 SVGEGT.

This clonotype was counted ten times or more. The chain carries TRBV7-2 and TRBJ2-1, with D possibly being TRBD1 or TRBD2 (6 bases each). The germline gives CDR1 SGHTA, CDR2 FQGNSA. V was cut by 3 bases and J by 2 bases, with 11 bases left in between. The CDR3 consists of 15 residues. The DNA of the CDR3 is TGTGCCAGCAGCTTCGGCCGGGGGCCCTACAATGAGCAGTTCTTC. Translation: CASSFGRGPYNEQFF.

This chain connects TRBV2 to TRBJ2-2, with 7 bases identical to TRBD2. CDR3 size: 16 residues. V gave up 4 bases and J gave up 0 bases; unmatched junction bases: 5. Germline V gene sequence: CDR1 SNHLY, CDR2 FYNNEI. The CDR3 loop reads CASSGTTSANTGELFF. CDR3 DNA: TGTGCCAGCAGTGGGACCACTAGCGCGAACACCGGGGAGCTGTTTTTT. The variable domain in full, with the rest retrieved from reference TRBV2 and TRBJ2-2, is EPEVTQTPSHQVTQMGQEVILRCVPISNHLYFYWYRQILGQKVEFLVSFYNNEISEKSEIFDDQFSVERPDGSNFTLKIRSTKLEDSAMYFCASSGTTSANTGELFFGEGSRLTVL.

This sequence joins TRBV27 and TRBJ2-1; 7 bases match TRBD1. CDR1 and CDR2 (germline): MNHEY, SMNVEV (reference sequence). V dropped 0 bases and J dropped 9; count of bases not matched to a gene: 2. This CDR3 region has 13 residues. The CDR3 sequence: CASSLSTGSEQFF. The CDR3 DNA follows: TGTGCCAGCAGTTTATCGACAGGGAGTGAGCAGTTCTTC.

This clonotype has a handful of counts. The J gene is TRBJ1-2, the V gene TRBV7-2; D is ambiguous. The CDR3 has 11 residues. The V end lost 5 bases, the J end lost 9 bases, and 10 bases lay between the germline ends. Germline CDR1 reads SGHTA; CDR2 reads FQGNSA. The CDR3 here is CASSPSGSYTF. The CDR3, as DNA: TGTGCCAGCAGCCCCAGTGGGAGCTACACCTTC.

The chain combines TRBV6-5 with TRBJ1-1, with D uncertain. Germline-derived CDR1 and CDR2 are MNHEY and SVGAGI. The ends were cut back, 2 bases at V and 4 bases at J, with 14 bases in the middle. This CDR3 has 15 residues. CDR3 DNA sequence: TGTGCCAGCAGTTACGATCCCTTCTCGTTCACTGAAGCTTTCTTT. Its protein is CASSYDPFSFTEAFF.

This clonotype has a handful of counts. This chain uses TRBV20-1 with TRBJ1-5; weak D call: TRBD1 (5 bases). Germline V lookup: CDR1 DFQATT, CDR2 SNEGSKA (reference sequence). CDR3 size: 14 residues. Trimming shortened V by 0 bases and J by 4 bases, and 10 bases separated the two germline ends. In DNA form, the CDR3 reads TGCAGTGCTAGAGATCGGGCAGGGAATCAGCCCCAGCATTTT. Its translation: CSARDRAGNQPQHF.

This chain connects TRBV30 to TRBJ2-7; D tentatively reads TRBD1 or TRBD2 (5 bases each). The CDR3 loop spans 15 amino acids. Germline-derived CDR1 and CDR2 are GTSNPN and SVGIG (reference sequence). V lost 2 bases and J 3 bases, leaving 17 bases between the germline ends. The CDR3, as DNA: TGTGCCTGGAGTACACCGGGACGAGAGTACTACGAGCAGTACTTC. This encodes CAWSTPGREYYEQYF.